The rows below give T cell receptor beta chains drawn from one sample of a study of cytomegalovirus exposure and HLA in healthy donors. The assay was immunoSEQ multiplex PCR, and TCRdb's table has in-frame clones only and misses some. There are 170,000 or so clones in the sample; 80% occur only once, and about 0.7% lies in the top ten. Sequenced input: PBMCs. The receptors were gathered from a boy aged 5-17 years in good health and CMV-seronegative. Both conserved end residues are part of each CDR3. A D gene is named only where the DNA matches it firmly. Rows give clone size only sometimes, using once, few, many, or a class for an expanded clone.

size: .
V: TRBV11-2
J: TRBJ2-7
D: .
length: 12
DNA: TGTGCCAGCAGCCGGAGCGACTACGAGCAGTACTTC
CDR3: CASSRSDYEQYF

size: .
V: TRBV19
J: TRBJ1-5
D: .
length: 14
DNA: TGTGCCAGTAGTATATCAGGGGTCAATCAGCCCCAGCATTTT
CDR3: CASSISGVNQPQHF

size: .
V: TRBV5-1
J: TRBJ1-5
D: .
length: 15
DNA: TGCGCCAGCAGCAGGTCGGGGGGGAGCAATCAGCCCCAGCATTTT
CDR3: CASSRSGGSNQPQHF

size: .
V: TRBV11-1
J: TRBJ2-7
D: .
length: 13
DNA: TGTGCCAGCAGCTCGCCAGGGACCTACGAGCAGTACTTC
CDR3: CASSSPGTYEQYF

size: .
V: TRBV5-5
J: TRBJ1-1
D: .
length: 15
DNA: TGTGCCAGCAGCTTGTTTTCCAGGCGGGGCACTGAAGCTTTCTTT
CDR3: CASSLFSRRGTEAFF

size: .
V: TRBV9
J: TRBJ2-7
D: .
length: 14
DNA: TGTGCCAGCAGCCCCGACAGTCCCCCCTACGAGCAGTACTTC
CDR3: CASSPDSPPYEQYF

size: once
V: TRBV19
J: TRBJ2-3
D: .
length: 14
DNA: TGTGCCAGTAGCACAACTATTAGCACAGATACGCAGTATTTT
CDR3: CASSTTISTDTQYF

size: once
V: TRBV27
J: TRBJ2-2
D: TRBD2
length: 18
DNA: TGTGCCAGCAGTTACTTAGCGGGAGGGCCGTTTAACACCGGGGAGCTGTTTTTT
CDR3: CASSYLAGGPFNTGELFF

size: once
V: TRBV19
J: TRBJ1-5
D: .
length: 16
DNA: TGTGCCAGTAGTCAACCCCCGCAGGGTATCTTTCAGCCCCAGCATTTT
CDR3: CASSQPPQGIFQPQHF

size: .
V: TRBV11-2
J: TRBJ2-3
D: TRBD2
length: 18
DNA: TGTGCCAGCAGCTTAAGGGCCCCCCGGGGGGGTAGCACAGATACGCAGTATTTT
CDR3: CASSLRAPRGGSTDTQYF

size: .
V: TRBV5-5
J: TRBJ2-3
D: .
length: 13
DNA: TGTGCCAGCAGCTTGGAACTTTTGTATACGCAGTATTTT
CDR3: CASSLELLYTQYF

size: .
V: TRBV5-5
J: TRBJ2-1
D: .
length: 13
DNA: TGTGCCAGCAGCATGGACAATTACAATGAGCAGTTCTTC
CDR3: CASSMDNYNEQFF

size: .
V: TRBV6-5
J: TRBJ2-7
D: TRBD1
length: 14
DNA: TGTGCCAGCAGTAGGGACAGGGCGTTCTACGAGCAGTACTTC
CDR3: CASSRDRAFYEQYF

size: few
V: TRBV6-1
J: TRBJ1-1
D: TRBD1
length: 15
DNA: TGTGCCAGCAGTGAGGCAGGGGGTTTGGACACTGAAGCTTTCTTT
CDR3: CASSEAGGLDTEAFF

size: once
V: TRBV4-1
J: TRBJ2-7
D: .
length: 13
DNA: TGCGCCAGCAGCCAGGGTCGCGGGGACGAGCAGTACTTC
CDR3: CASSQGRGDEQYF

size: .
V: TRBV6-4
J: TRBJ2-1
D: .
length: 14
DNA: TGTGCCAGCAATCCTGGACAAGGTTTCAATGAGCAGTTCTTC
CDR3: CASNPGQGFNEQFF

size: .
V: TRBV19
J: TRBJ2-3
D: TRBD2
length: 17
DNA: TGTGCCAGTAGTTTCGGACTAGCGGGAGTAATGACAGATACGCAGTATTTT
CDR3: CASSFGLAGVMTDTQYF

size: .
V: TRBV9
J: TRBJ2-3
D: .
length: 18
DNA: TGTGCCAGCAGTGATAACCGGCTGAGCGCCGGCGGGGCAGATACGCAGTATTTT
CDR3: CASSDNRLSAGGADTQYF

size: .
V: TRBV7-9
J: TRBJ2-7
D: TRBD1
length: 15
DNA: TGTGCCAGCAGCCCCCGGGACAGGGACTCCTACGAGCAGTACTTC
CDR3: CASSPRDRDSYEQYF

size: once
V: TRBV27
J: TRBJ1-1
D: .
length: 17
DNA: TGTGCCAGCAGTTTATCGATCGGGGAATTCGGGCTGGCTGAAGCTTTCTTT
CDR3: CASSLSIGEFGLAEAFF